The entry that follows covers one T cell receptor beta chain sequence. Which antigen it targets is not known. Base quality data are lacking; no much larger clone is found one base away. Trimming takes 0 bases off V and 0 bases off J; junction bases not matched to a gene: 5. From cysteine to phenylalanine, the CDR3 is 16 amino acids long. Only the CDR3 portion is preserved as DNA: 48 bases, with reading frame beginning at the first base. For CDR1 and CDR2, the germline V gene (reference sequence) lists SGHNT and YYREEE. One collaborating source in Seattle enrolled patients while the patients were actively infected and followed the patients over time throughout the course of disease. Collaborating institutions collected whole blood in K2EDTA tubes following their own protocols. For TCRbeta analysis, collaborators shipped samples as frozen whole blood, isolated PBMCs, or DNA extracted from either of those sample types.

The record originates from a study of blood T cell repertoires in COVID-19 (dated by TCRdb to the early 2020s). In the study overall: Samples from collaborators originated in the United States, Italy and Spain and spanned both the acute and convalescent phases of COVID-19. The samples were drawn from the first 160 participants of the ongoing ImmuneRACE study and from roughly 1,300 subjects provided by 6 global collaborators. The repertoires were made available in a free public database intended to serve as a resource for research on the immune response to SARS-CoV-2. The sample metadata nearly always contained a de-identified subject ID, COVID-19 status, age in years and sex. The prospective study material was composed of cDNA or gDNA derived from T cells, B-cell-depleted T cells, or PBMCs. Where available, HLA class I and class II types were taken from metadata supplied by the sample provider and were not determined by assay-based typing. Subjects who had been exposed to COVID-19, were actively infected with it, or had recovered from it provided the deeply sampled blood TCRbeta repertoires that made up the dataset. What the research found in general, with its limitations: Clinical and demographic metadata were provided uncurated, with the amount varying by source and participant.

The immunoSEQ Assay, a bias-controlled multiplex PCR, was used to amplify TCRbeta CDR3 regions from genomic DNA. The paper's processing steps were these. The number of nucleated cells in each sample was estimated by amplification of reference gene primers within the assay. Sequence reads were collapsed and filtered to measure the absolute abundance of every unique TCRbeta CDR3 rearrangement. For each sample, productive Simpson clonality was calculated as the square root of Simpson's diversity index across productive rearrangements. Not all clones reach the TCRdb copy of this immuneACCESS table, which keeps in-frame sequences only. Checked studies attribute under half of the gap to unresolved V genes and leave the rest unexplained. That table supplies the V and J calls and clone size; D and trimming were determined from the DNA. Here the sample has about 180,000 clones; roughly four fifths occur a single time. The ten most abundant clones make up around 7.3% of the sample.

The TCR sequence derives from a woman aged 65 to 85 with COVID-19, enrolled during active disease. Specimen: peripheral blood. Rearrangement joined TRBV5-4 to TRBJ2-7; 8 bases in the middle match TRBD2. The bases are TGTGCCAGCAGCTTGGGGCTGAGCGGGAGCTCCTACGAGCAGTACTTC. Translated, it reads CASSLGLSGSSYEQYF.